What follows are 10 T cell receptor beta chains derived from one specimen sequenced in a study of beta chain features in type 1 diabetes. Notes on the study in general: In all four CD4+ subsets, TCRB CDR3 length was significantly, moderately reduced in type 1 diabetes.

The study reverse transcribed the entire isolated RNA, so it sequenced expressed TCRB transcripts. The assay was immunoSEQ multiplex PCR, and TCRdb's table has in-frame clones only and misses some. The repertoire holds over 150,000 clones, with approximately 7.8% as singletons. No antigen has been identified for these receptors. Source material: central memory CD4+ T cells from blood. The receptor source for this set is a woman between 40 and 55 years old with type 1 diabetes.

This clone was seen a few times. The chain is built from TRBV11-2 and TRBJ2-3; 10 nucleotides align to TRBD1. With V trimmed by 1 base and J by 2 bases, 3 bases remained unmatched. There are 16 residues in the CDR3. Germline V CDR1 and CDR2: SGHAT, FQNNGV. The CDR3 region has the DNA TGTGCCAGCAGCTTAGTGGGACAGGGGAACACAGATACGCAGTATTTT. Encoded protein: CASSLVGQGNTDTQYF.

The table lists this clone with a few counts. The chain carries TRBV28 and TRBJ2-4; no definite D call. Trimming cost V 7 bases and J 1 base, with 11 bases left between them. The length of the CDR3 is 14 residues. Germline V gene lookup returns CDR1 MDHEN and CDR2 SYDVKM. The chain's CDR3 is CASTAPGAKNIQYF. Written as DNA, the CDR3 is TGTGCCAGCACCGCTCCCGGGGCCAAAAACATTCAGTACTTC.

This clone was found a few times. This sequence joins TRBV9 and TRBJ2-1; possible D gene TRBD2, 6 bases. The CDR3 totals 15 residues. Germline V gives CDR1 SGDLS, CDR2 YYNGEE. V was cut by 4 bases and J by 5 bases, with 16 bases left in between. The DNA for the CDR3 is TGTGCCAGCAGCCAACTCGGCGGGGCCAACAATGAGCAGTTCTTC. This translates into CASSQLGGANNEQFF.

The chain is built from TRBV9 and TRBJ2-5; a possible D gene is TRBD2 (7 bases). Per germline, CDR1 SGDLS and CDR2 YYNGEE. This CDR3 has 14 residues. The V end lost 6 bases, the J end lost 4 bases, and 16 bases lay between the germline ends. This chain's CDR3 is CASNSGGGGETQYF. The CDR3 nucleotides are TGTGCCAGCAATTCCGGGGGAGGGGGAGAGACCCAGTACTTC.

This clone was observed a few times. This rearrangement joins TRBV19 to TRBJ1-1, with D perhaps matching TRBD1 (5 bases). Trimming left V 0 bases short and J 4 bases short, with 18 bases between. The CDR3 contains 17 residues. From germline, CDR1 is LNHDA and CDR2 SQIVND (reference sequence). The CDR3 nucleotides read TGTGCCAGTAGTATAGATCTATCTAAGGGGAAGGTCACTGAAGCTTTCTTT. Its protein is CASSIDLSKGKVTEAFF.

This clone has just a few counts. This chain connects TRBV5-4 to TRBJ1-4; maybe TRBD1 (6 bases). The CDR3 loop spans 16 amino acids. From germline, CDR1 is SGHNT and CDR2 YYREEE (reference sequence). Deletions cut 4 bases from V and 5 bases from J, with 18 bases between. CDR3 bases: TGTGCCAGCAGCCAGGTGGTACAGGGAGTGAATGAAAAACTGTTTTTT. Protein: CASSQVVQGVNEKLFF.

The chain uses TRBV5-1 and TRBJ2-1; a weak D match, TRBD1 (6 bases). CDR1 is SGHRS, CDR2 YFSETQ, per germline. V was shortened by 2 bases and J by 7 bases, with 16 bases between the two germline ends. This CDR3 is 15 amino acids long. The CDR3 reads CASSFAWTEANEQFF. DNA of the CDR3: TGCGCCAGCAGCTTCGCTTGGACAGAGGCGAATGAGCAGTTCTTC.

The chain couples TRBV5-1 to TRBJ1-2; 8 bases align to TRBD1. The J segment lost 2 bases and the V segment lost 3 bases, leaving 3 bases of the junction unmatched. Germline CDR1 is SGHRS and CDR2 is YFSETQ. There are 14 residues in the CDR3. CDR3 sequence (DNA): TGCGCCAGCAGCTGGACAGGGATCAACTATGGCTACACCTTC. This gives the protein CASSWTGINYGYTF. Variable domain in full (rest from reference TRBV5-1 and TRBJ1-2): KAGVTQTPRYLIKTRGQQVTLSCSPISGHRSVSWYQQTPGQGLQFLFEYFSETQRNKGNFPGRFSGRQFSNSRSEMNVSTLELGDSALYLCASSWTGINYGYTFGSGTRLTVV.

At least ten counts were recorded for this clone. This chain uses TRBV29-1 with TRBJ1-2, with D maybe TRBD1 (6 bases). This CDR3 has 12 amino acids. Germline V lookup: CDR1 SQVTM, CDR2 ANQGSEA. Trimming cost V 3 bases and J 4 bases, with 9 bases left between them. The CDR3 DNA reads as TGCAGCGTTGACATAGGGGGCTATGGCTACACCTTC. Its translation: CSVDIGGYGYTF.

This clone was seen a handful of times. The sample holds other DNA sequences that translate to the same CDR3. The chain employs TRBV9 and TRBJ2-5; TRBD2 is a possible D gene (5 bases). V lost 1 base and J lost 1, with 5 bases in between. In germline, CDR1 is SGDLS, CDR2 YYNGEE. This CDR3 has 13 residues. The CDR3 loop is CASSVRGQETQYF. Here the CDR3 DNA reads TGTGCCAGCAGCGTACGGGGCCAAGAGACCCAGTACTTC.